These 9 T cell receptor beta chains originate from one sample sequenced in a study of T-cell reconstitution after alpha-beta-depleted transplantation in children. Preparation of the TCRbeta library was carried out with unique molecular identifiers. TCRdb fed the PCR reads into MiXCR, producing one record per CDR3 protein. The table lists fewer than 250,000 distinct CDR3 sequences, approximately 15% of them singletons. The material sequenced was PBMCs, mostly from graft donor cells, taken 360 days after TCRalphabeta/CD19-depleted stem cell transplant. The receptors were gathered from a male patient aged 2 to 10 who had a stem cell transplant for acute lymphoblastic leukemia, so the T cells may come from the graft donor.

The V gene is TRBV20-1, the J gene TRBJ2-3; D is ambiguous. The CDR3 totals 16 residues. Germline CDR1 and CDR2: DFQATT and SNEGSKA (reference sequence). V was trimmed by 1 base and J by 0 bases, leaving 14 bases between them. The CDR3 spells CSARGAIHRSTDTQYF. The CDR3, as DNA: TGCAGTGCTAGAGGGGCCATTCACAGAAGCACAGATACGCAGTATTTT.

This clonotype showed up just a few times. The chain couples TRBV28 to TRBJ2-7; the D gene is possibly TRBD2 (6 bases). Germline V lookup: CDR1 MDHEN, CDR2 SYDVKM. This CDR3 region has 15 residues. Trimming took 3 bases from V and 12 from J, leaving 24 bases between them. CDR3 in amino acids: CASSFDGGGIRQSYF. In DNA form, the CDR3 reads TGTGCCAGCAGTTTCGATGGTGGGGGGATACGGCAGTCGTACTTC.

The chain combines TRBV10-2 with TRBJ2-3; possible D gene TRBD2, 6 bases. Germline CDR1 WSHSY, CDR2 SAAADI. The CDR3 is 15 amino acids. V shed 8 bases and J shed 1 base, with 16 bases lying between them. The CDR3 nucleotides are TGCGCCAGCGACATCGAAGCGGGTGGCACAGATACGCAGTATTTT. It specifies CASDIEAGGTDTQYF.

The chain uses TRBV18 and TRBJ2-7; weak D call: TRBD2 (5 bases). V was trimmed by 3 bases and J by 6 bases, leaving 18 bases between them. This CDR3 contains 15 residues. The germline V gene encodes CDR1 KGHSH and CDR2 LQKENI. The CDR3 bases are TGTGCCAGCTCACCGGTAGCGTACTCAGGCTCCGAGCAGTACTTC. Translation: CASSPVAYSGSEQYF.

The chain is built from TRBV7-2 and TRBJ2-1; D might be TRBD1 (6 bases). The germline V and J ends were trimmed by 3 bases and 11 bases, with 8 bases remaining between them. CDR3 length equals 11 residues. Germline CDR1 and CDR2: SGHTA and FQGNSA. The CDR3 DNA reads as TGTGCCAGCAGCTTCGGACAGAAGCAGTTCTTC. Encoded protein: CASSFGQKQFF.

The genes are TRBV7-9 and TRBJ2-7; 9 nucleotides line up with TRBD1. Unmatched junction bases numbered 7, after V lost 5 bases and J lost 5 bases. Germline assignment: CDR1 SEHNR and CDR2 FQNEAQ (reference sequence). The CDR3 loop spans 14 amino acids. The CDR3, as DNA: TGTGCCAGCAGCACCCGGACAGGGGAGGACGAGCAGTACTTC. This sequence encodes CASSTRTGEDEQYF.

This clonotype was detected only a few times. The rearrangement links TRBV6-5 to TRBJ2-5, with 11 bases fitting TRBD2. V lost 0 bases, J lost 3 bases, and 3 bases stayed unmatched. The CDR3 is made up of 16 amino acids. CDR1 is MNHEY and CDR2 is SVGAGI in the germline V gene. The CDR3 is CASSYSELAGEETQYF. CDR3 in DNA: TGTGCCAGCAGTTACTCCGAACTAGCGGGGGAAGAGACCCAGTACTTC.

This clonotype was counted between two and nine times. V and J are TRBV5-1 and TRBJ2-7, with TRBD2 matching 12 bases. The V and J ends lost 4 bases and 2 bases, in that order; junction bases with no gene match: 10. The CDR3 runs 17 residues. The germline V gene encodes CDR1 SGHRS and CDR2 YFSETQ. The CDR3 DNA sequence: TGCGCCAGCAGCCCCCAGGCTAGCGGGGGGGTAACCTACGAGCAGTACTTC. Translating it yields CASSPQASGGVTYEQYF.

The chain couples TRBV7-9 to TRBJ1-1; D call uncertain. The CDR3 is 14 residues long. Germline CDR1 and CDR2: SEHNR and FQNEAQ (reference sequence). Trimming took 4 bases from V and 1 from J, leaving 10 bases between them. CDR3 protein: CASSYWTENTEAFF. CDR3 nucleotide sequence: TGTGCCAGCAGCTATTGGACGGAGAACACTGAAGCTTTCTTT. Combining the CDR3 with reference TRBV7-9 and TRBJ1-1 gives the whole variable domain DTGVSQNPRHKITKRGQNVTFRCDPISEHNRLYWYRQTLGQGPEFLTYFQNEAQLEKSRLLSDRFSAERPKGSFSTLEIQRTEQGDSAMYLCASSYWTENTEAFFGQGTRLTVV.